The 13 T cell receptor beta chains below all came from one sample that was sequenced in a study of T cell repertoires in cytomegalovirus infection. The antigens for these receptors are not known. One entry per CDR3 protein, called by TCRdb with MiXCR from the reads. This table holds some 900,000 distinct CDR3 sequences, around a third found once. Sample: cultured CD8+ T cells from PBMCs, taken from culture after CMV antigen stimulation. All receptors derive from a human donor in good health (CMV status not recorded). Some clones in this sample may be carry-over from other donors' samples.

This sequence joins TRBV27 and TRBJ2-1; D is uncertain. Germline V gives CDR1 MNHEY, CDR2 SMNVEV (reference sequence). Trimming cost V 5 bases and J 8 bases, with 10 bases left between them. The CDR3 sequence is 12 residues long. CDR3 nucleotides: TGTGCCAGCAGTAACCGGCCCTATGAGCAGTTCTTC. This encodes CASSNRPYEQFF.

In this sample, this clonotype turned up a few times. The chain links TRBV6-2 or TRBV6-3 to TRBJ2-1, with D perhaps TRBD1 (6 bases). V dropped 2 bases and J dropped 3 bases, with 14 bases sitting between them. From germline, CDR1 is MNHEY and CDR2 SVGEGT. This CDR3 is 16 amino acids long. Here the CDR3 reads CASSYDPAGDYNEQFF. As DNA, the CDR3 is TGTGCCAGCAGTTACGATCCGGCAGGGGACTACAATGAGCAGTTCTTC.

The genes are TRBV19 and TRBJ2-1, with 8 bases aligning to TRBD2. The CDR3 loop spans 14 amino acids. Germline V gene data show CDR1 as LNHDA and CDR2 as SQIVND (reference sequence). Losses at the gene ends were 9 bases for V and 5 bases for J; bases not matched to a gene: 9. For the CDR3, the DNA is TGTGCCAGCACTACGGGACTAGATGACAATGAGCAGTTCTTC. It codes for CASTTGLDDNEQFF.

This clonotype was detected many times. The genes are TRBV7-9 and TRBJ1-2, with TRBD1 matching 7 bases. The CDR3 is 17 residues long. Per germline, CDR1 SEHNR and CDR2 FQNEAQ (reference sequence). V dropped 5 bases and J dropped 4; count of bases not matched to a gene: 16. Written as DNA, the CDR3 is TGTGCCAGCAGCCACAGTGACCGGACAGGAGGCCTCTATGGCTACACCTTC. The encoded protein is CASSHSDRTGGLYGYTF.

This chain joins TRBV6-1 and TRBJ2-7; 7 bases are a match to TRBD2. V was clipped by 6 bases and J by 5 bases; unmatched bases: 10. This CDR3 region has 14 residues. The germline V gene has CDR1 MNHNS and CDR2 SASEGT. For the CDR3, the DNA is TGTGCCAGCAGCCCAACCGGGACTAAGAACGAGCAGTACGTC. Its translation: CASSPTGTKNEQYV.

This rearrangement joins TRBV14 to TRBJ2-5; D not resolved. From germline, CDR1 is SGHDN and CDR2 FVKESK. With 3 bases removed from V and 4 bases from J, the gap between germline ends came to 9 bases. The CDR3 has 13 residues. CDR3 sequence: CASSHWPSETQYF. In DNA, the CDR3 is TGTGCCAGCAGCCATTGGCCGTCAGAGACCCAGTACTTC. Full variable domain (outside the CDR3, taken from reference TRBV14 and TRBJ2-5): EAGVTQFPSHSVIEKGQTVTLRCDPISGHDNLYWYRRVMGKEIKFLLHFVKESKQDESGMPNNRFLAERTGGTYSTLKVQPAELEDSGVYFCASSHWPSETQYFGPGTRLLVL.

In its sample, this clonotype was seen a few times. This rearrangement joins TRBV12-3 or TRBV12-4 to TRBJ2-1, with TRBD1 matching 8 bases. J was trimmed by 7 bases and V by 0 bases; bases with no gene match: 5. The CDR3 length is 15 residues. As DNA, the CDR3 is TGTGCCAGCAGTTTAGCGGACAGGGTGGAGAATGAGCAGTTCTTC. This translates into CASSLADRVENEQFF.

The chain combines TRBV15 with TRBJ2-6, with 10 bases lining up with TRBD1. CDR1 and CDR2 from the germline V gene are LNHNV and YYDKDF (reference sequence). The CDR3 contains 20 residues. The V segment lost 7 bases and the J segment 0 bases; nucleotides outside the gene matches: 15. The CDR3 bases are TGTGCCACCACCCACCCCGCCGGGACAGGGGATTTCTCTGGGGCCAACGTCCTGACTTTC. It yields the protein CATTHPAGTGDFSGANVLTF.

CDR3 DNA: TGCAGCGTAGACCTGCTAGCGGTCTCCTACAATGAGCAGTTCTTC. It codes for CSVDLLAVSYNEQFF. The chain links TRBV29-1 to TRBJ2-1; 7 positions agree with TRBD2. CDR1 SQVTM and CDR2 ANQGSEA come from the germline V gene. Losses at the gene ends were 6 bases for V and 0 bases for J; bases not matched to a gene: 8. CDR3 size: 15 residues.

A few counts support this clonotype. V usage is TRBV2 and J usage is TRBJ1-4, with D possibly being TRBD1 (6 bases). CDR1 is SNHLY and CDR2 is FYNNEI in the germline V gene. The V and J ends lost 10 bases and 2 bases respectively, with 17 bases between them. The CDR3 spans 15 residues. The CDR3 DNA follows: TGTGCCACCCTGGGGCGGGGGGGCACTAATGAAAAACTGTTTTTT. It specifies CATLGRGGTNEKLFF.

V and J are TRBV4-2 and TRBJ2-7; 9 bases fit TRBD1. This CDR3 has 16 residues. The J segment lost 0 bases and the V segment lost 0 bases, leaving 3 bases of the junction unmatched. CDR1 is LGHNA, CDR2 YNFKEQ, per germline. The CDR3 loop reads CASSQEQGAFSYEQYF. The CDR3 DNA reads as TGTGCCAGCAGCCAAGAACAGGGGGCCTTCTCCTACGAGCAGTACTTC.

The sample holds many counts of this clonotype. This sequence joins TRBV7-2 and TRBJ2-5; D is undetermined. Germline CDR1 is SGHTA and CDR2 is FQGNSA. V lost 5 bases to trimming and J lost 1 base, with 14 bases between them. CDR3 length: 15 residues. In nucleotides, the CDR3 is TGTGCCAGCAGCCTAAACTGGGGTCTCCAAGAGACCCAGTACTTC. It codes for CASSLNWGLQETQYF. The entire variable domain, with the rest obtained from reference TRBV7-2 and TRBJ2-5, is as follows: GAGVSQSPSNKVTEKGKDVELRCDPISGHTALYWYRQSLGQGLEFLIYFQGNSAPDKSGLPSDRFSAERTGGSVSTLTIQRTQQEDSAVYLCASSLNWGLQETQYFGPGTRLLVL.

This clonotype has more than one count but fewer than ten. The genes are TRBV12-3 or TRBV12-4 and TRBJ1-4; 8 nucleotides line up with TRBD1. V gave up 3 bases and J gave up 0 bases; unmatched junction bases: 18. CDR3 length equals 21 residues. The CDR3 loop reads CASSFAYSPDRGAATNEKLFF. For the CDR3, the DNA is TGTGCCAGCAGTTTCGCCTACTCTCCCGACAGGGGAGCTGCAACTAATGAAAAACTGTTTTTT.